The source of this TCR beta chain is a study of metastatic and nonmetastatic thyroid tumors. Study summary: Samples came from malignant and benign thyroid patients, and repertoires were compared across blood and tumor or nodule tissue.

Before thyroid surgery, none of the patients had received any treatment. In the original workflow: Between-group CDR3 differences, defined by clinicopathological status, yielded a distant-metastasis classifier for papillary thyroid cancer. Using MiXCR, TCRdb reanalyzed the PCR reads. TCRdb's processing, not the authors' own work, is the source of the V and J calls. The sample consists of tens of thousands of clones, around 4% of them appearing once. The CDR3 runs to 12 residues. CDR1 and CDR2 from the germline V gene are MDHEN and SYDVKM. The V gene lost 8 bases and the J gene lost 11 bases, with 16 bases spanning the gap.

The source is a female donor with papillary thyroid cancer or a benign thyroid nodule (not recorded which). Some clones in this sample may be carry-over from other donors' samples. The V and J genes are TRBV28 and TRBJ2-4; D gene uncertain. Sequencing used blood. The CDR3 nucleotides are TGTGCCAGCGGTCAGCCTTCCTCTGTTCAGTACTTC. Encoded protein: CASGQPSSVQYF. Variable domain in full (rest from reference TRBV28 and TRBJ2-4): DVKVTQSSRYLVKRTGEKVFLECVQDMDHENMFWYRQDPGLGLRLIYFSYDVKMKEKGDIPEGYSVSREKKERFSLILESASTNQTSMYLCASGQPSSVQYFGAGTRLSVL.